This T cell receptor (beta chain) comes out of a study of blood T cells in healthy people across ages. On the study more broadly: Researchers report that template switching captured about one barcoded beta molecule per two T cells.

Per-sample yields of isolated PBMCs were at least 6 million. Study-level results: The donors' CMV status was not determined, possibly confounding changes in expanded clonotypes. Higher diversity, along with more naive CD4+ cells, distinguished long-lived donors from aged donors.

A second about 6 to 12 cycle PCR used barcoded and J-beta primers. Using its own MiXCR run on the 5' RACE reads, TCRdb lists one record per CDR3 protein. Of around 990,000 distinct CDR3 sequences in the sample, roughly two fifths are singletons; the top ten hold around 12%. As concerns this clonotype: The antigen remains undetermined.

The sequenced sample was blood. This clonotype was sampled from a man aged 18-30 years in good health.

The CDR3 bases are TGTGCCAGCAGCACTCCGGGACAGCTAGGTGCCGAGCAGTACTTC. It specifies CASSTPGQLGAEQYF. The rearrangement uses TRBV6-6 and TRBJ2-7; 7 bases match TRBD1. This CDR3 has 15 amino acids. With V trimmed by 6 bases and J by 6 bases, 14 bases remained unmatched. CDR1 MNHNY and CDR2 SVGAGI come from the germline V gene (reference sequence).